This is a list of T cell receptor beta chains from one sample in a study of breast tumors, draining lymph nodes, adjacent tissues. TCRdb processed the multiplex PCR reads anew with MiXCR; each CDR3 protein has one entry. The table records roughly 130,000 distinct CDR3 sequences, nearly 20% of them present only once. The sample was axillary lymph node tissue. These receptors all stem from a female donor with breast cancer. Some clones in this sample may be carry-over from other donors' samples. CDR3s include the opening cysteine and the closing phenylalanine or tryptophan. Each record gives: D gene, J gene, CDR3 length, clone size, V gene, CDR3 DNA, CDR3 protein. A D gene is named only where the DNA matches it firmly. Expanded clones are given a class, and other clones once, few, many or no size at all.

d_call: .; j_call: TRBJ2-6; cdr3_length: 15; clone_size: many; v_call: TRBV24-1; cdr3_nt: TGTGCCACCAGTGAGAGAGGGATTGGGGCCAACGTCCTGACTTTC; cdr3_aa: CATSERGIGANVLTF
d_call: .; j_call: TRBJ2-1; cdr3_length: 15; clone_size: many; v_call: TRBV5-1; cdr3_nt: TGCGCCAGCAGCTTGGTCCTCGCGAGAGCTGGTGAGCAGTTCTTC; cdr3_aa: CASSLVLARAGEQFF
d_call: .; j_call: TRBJ1-2; cdr3_length: 14; clone_size: many; v_call: TRBV27; cdr3_nt: TGTGCCAGCAGTCCGAGGACAGACGACTATGGCTACACCTTC; cdr3_aa: CASSPRTDDYGYTF
d_call: TRBD2; j_call: TRBJ2-1; cdr3_length: 13; clone_size: many; v_call: TRBV20-1; cdr3_nt: TGCAGTGCGGGAGGGCGGGGCAACAATGAGCAGTTCTTC; cdr3_aa: CSAGGRGNNEQFF
d_call: .; j_call: TRBJ2-7; cdr3_length: 12; clone_size: many; v_call: TRBV6-6; cdr3_nt: TGTGCCAGCAGTCGACAGACCTACGAGCAGTACTTC; cdr3_aa: CASSRQTYEQYF
d_call: .; j_call: TRBJ2-1; cdr3_length: 13; clone_size: many; v_call: TRBV9; cdr3_nt: TGTGCCAGCGAGGGGGAGGGCAACTATGAGCAGTTCTTC; cdr3_aa: CASEGEGNYEQFF
d_call: TRBD1; j_call: TRBJ1-2; cdr3_length: 12; clone_size: many; v_call: TRBV18; cdr3_nt: TGTGCCAGCTCATCCAGGGGGGACGGCTACACCTTC; cdr3_aa: CASSSRGDGYTF
d_call: .; j_call: TRBJ1-5; cdr3_length: 15; clone_size: many; v_call: TRBV6-1; cdr3_nt: TGTGCCAGCAGGAGGGCTGGGATAAGAGGCCAGCCCCAGCATTTT; cdr3_aa: CASRRAGIRGQPQHF
d_call: .; j_call: TRBJ1-1; cdr3_length: 11; clone_size: .; v_call: TRBV25-1; cdr3_nt: TGTGCCAGCAGTGAACTGGGAGAAGCTTTCTTT; cdr3_aa: CASSELGEAFF
d_call: .; j_call: TRBJ1-2; cdr3_length: 14; clone_size: many; v_call: TRBV4-2; cdr3_nt: TGTGCCAGCAGCCAAGTGGTGGCTGGGAGTGGCTACACCTTC; cdr3_aa: CASSQVVAGSGYTF
d_call: .; j_call: TRBJ2-2; cdr3_length: 15; clone_size: many; v_call: TRBV12-3/TRBV12-4; cdr3_nt: TGTGCCAGCAGTTTTAGGGCGGGGAACACCGGGGAGCTGTTTTTT; cdr3_aa: CASSFRAGNTGELFF
d_call: TRBD2; j_call: TRBJ2-7; cdr3_length: 13; clone_size: many; v_call: TRBV20-1; cdr3_nt: TGCAGTGCTAGGGGGGGGGGTTCCTACGAGCAGTACTTC; cdr3_aa: CSARGGGSYEQYF
d_call: .; j_call: TRBJ2-7; cdr3_length: 14; clone_size: many; v_call: TRBV12-3/TRBV12-4; cdr3_nt: TGTGCCAGCAGTTTTCGCGGGGTTCGGGACGAGCAGTACTTC; cdr3_aa: CASSFRGVRDEQYF
d_call: TRBD1; j_call: TRBJ2-3; cdr3_length: 16; clone_size: many; v_call: TRBV5-6; cdr3_nt: TGTGCCAGCAGCCGCGAGGACAGGCCCTACACAGATACGCAGTATTTT; cdr3_aa: CASSREDRPYTDTQYF
d_call: .; j_call: TRBJ1-4; cdr3_length: 15; clone_size: many; v_call: TRBV5-1; cdr3_nt: TGCGCCAGCAGCTTGGCTCCCCAAACTAATGAAAAACTGTTTTTT; cdr3_aa: CASSLAPQTNEKLFF
d_call: .; j_call: TRBJ2-6; cdr3_length: 15; clone_size: many; v_call: TRBV20-1; cdr3_nt: TGCAGTGCTAGAGAAAGCAGCTCTGGGGCCAACGTCCTGACTTTC; cdr3_aa: CSARESSSGANVLTF
d_call: TRBD2; j_call: TRBJ2-1; cdr3_length: 16; clone_size: many; v_call: TRBV19; cdr3_nt: TGTGCCAGTAGTATAAACAGCGGGAGGGCCGGGAATGAGCAGTTCTTC; cdr3_aa: CASSINSGRAGNEQFF
d_call: .; j_call: TRBJ2-3; cdr3_length: 16; clone_size: many; v_call: TRBV7-3; cdr3_nt: TGTGCCAGCAGCTTAACGAACGACCTTAGCACAGATACGCAGTATTTT; cdr3_aa: CASSLTNDLSTDTQYF